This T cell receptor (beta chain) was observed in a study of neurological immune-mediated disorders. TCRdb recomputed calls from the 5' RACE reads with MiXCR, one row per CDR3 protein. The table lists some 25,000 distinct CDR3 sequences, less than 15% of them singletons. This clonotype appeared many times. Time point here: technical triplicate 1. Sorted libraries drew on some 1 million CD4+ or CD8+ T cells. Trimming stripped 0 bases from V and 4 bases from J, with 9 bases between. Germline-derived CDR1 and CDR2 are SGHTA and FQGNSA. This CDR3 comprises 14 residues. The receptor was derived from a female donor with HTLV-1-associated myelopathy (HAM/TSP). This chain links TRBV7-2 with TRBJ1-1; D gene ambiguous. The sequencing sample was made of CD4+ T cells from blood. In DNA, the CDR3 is TGTGCCAGCAGCTTAGCCCGGGAGTCCACTGAAGCTTTCTTT. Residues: CASSLARESTEAFF.